Given below is one TCR beta chain in context. Its specificity is unknown. The sample belongs to a study of PD-L1 blockade in urothelial cancer. Study in general: About 85% of the roughly 29 patients were men whose urothelial cancer was bladder-origin.

Clones were sequenced by immunoSEQ multiplex PCR, and TCRdb holds only the in-frame ones, with some missing. Found here are under 55,000 clones, around 84% of them singletons; the top ten hold roughly 2.9%. The V segment lost 0 bases and the J segment 9 bases; nucleotides outside the gene matches: 4. Germline values: CDR1 SGHAT, CDR2 FQNNGV. CDR3 length equals 15 residues. Stated time point: pretreatment peripheral blood. Peripheral blood mononuclear cells were collected from every patient before and during treatment, yielding between 1 and 8 samples per patient. Study results and caveats: Better survival was forecast by a pretreatment blood TCR clonality below the median.

Sequencing was performed on PBMCs, taken around atezolizumab (anti-PD-L1) treatment. This sequence originates from a man between 70 and 80 years old with urothelial cancer. The chain recombines TRBV11-2 with TRBJ2-1; 11 nucleotides align to TRBD2. The CDR3 DNA reads as TGTGCCAGCAGCTTAGACACTAGCGGGAGTCGTGAGCAGTTCTTC. Translation gives CASSLDTSGSREQFF.